This T cell receptor (beta chain) was recovered during a study of CD8 T cell repertoires and HIV-1 epitope variants. Study-wide points: Most of the nine antigen-specific clonotypes appeared cross-reactive to autologous or escape variants.

As to this clone: No antigen is known for it. The same CDR3 can be traced to other DNA sequences in this sample.

The table came from immunoSEQ multiplex PCR; TCRdb's copy has only in-frame clones and leaves some out. Of about 95,000 clones listed, almost 75% are singletons. The sequence was collected from a male donor with HIV. What was sequenced was uncultured baseline CD8+ T cells from peripheral blood mononuclear cells (PBMCs).

The chain's CDR3 is CASSSSGGNTEAFF. The CDR3 DNA reads TGCGCCAGCAGCTCCTCGGGGGGAAACACTGAAGCTTTCTTT. The V call is TRBV5-1, the J call TRBJ1-1, with a possible D match to TRBD1 (5 bases). V was cut by 3 bases and J by 2 bases, with 11 bases left in between. Germline V CDR1 and CDR2: SGHRS, YFSETQ. CDR3 length: 14 amino acids.